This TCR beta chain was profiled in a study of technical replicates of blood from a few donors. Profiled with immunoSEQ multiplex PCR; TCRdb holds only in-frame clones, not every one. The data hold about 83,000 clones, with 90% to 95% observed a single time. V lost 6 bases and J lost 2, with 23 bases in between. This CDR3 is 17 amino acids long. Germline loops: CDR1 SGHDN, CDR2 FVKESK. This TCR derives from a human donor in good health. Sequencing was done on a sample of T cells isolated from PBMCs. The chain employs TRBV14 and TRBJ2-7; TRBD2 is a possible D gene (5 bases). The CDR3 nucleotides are TGTGCCAGCAGTCGAAGCCAGTGGGAGAGATACACCTACGAGCAGTACTTC. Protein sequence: CASSRSQWERYTYEQYF.